Listed below are T cell receptor beta chains from one sample, sequenced in a study of blood T cell repertoires in COVID-19. TCRdb's copy holds only in-frame clones and misses some; the assay was immunoSEQ multiplex PCR. The data contain 200,000 or so clones, 86% of them seen just once; the ten biggest clones take up about 2.2%. The sample was peripheral blood. These receptors were taken from a woman aged 45-60 years with acute or convalescent COVID-19. The CDR3 runs from the conserved cysteine through the conserved F or W. The order of the fields is V gene, clone size, J gene, D gene, CDR3 DNA, CDR3 protein. D genes are given only for firm matches. A clone size is listed for some rows: how often the clone was seen (once, few, many), or a class if it is expanded.

TRBV29-1,NA,TRBJ2-1,NA,TGCGCGGGTCACTACTACAATGAGCAGTTCTTC,CAGHYYNEQFF
TRBV7-9,few,TRBJ1-1,NA,TGTGCCAGCAGCTTAGAAACACAGGAAGCTTTCTTT,CASSLETQEAFF
TRBV5-1,NA,TRBJ2-3,TRBD1,TGCGCCAGCAGCTTGGCCCAGGGACAGGAAACGCAGTATTTT,CASSLAQGQETQYF
TRBV5-8,once,TRBJ2-3,NA,TGTGCCAGCAGCACGGGGGTCCGGGACAGCAGCACAGATACGCAGTATTTT,CASSTGVRDSSTDTQYF
TRBV4-3,NA,TRBJ1-2,NA,TGCGCCAGCAGCCAGTCGGGCTACACCTTC,CASSQSGYTF
TRBV3-1/TRBV3-2,NA,TRBJ2-3,NA,TGTGCCAGCAGCCAAGAGAGGGGGGGCGGTGATACGCAGTATTTT,CASSQERGGGDTQYF
TRBV30,few,TRBJ1-2,TRBD1,TGTGCCTGCCGTCCGGGACAGGGGATTAACTATGGCTACACCTTC,CACRPGQGINYGYTF
TRBV10-3,NA,TRBJ2-5,TRBD2,TGTGCCATCAGTCCGACTAGCGGGGAAGAGACCCAGTACTTC,CAISPTSGEETQYF
TRBV12-5,NA,TRBJ1-2,NA,TGTGCTAGTGGCTCCCACCCCATGAGCTATGGCTACACCTTC,CASGSHPMSYGYTF
TRBV30,NA,TRBJ1-2,NA,TGTGCCTGGAGTGTACTGGCGGGGCGAGGCTACACCTTC,CAWSVLAGRGYTF